Listed below are T cell receptor beta chains from one sample, sequenced in a study of T-cell memory formation after mild COVID-19. MiXCR was run by TCRdb on the 5' RACE reads, yielding one entry per CDR3 protein. The table records about 150,000 distinct CDR3 sequences, less than 25% of them present only once. Sequences were obtained from PBMCs or a T cell subset sorted from them (not recorded which). These receptors originate from an adult woman who had mild COVID-19 (a few samples of this study predate the infection). Cell type and time point are not known. The CDR3 runs from the conserved cysteine through the conserved F or W. Each record gives: J gene, V gene, clone size, D gene, CDR3 DNA, CDR3 protein. The D gene is left open where the match is weak. Only part of the rows carry a size: once, few, many, or a class if the clone is expanded.

J: TRBJ1-1; V: TRBV2; size: .; D: TRBD1; DNA: TGTGCCAGCAAGGAGGGGACAGGCGGCCTTGGAGCGAACACTGAAGCTTTCTTT; CDR3: CASKEGTGGLGANTEAFF
J: TRBJ1-1; V: TRBV7-2; size: .; D: .; DNA: TGTGCCAGCAGCTTAGTGTCGGACAGATTGAACACTGAAGCTTTCTTT; CDR3: CASSLVSDRLNTEAFF
J: TRBJ1-1; V: TRBV3-1; size: .; D: .; DNA: TGTGCCAGCAGCCAAGATCCGAGATCAGGGGATATGAACACTGAAGCTTTCTTT; CDR3: CASSQDPRSGDMNTEAFF
J: TRBJ2-7; V: TRBV10-3; size: .; D: TRBD1; DNA: TGTGCCATCAGTGACCCCTGGACAGGGAAGGTCTCCGAGCAGTACTTC; CDR3: CAISDPWTGKVSEQYF
J: TRBJ2-7; V: TRBV5-1; size: .; D: TRBD1; DNA: TGCGCCAGCAGCTTGGCTGGGACAGGAGATTCCTACGAGCAGTACTTC; CDR3: CASSLAGTGDSYEQYF
J: TRBJ2-7; V: TRBV4-1; size: few; D: .; DNA: TGCGCCAGCAGCCAGCCTGAGACATTATCCTACGAGCAGTACTTC; CDR3: CASSQPETLSYEQYF
J: TRBJ2-3; V: TRBV20-1; size: few; D: .; DNA: TGCAGTGCTAGCTCTTATACTCAGGGTGGCACAGATACGCAGTATTTT; CDR3: CSASSYTQGGTDTQYF
J: TRBJ2-5; V: TRBV19; size: few; D: .; DNA: TGTGCCAGTAGCAACTATAGAGAGACCCAGTACTTC; CDR3: CASSNYRETQYF
J: TRBJ2-3; V: TRBV24-1; size: .; D: .; DNA: TGTGCCACCAGTGACACGACGGCCTCGAGCACAGATACGCAGTATTTT; CDR3: CATSDTTASSTDTQYF
J: TRBJ1-1; V: TRBV6-2/TRBV6-3; size: .; D: TRBD1; DNA: TGTGCCAGCGGGAGGGACAGCCTAAACACTGAAGCTTTCTTT; CDR3: CASGRDSLNTEAFF
J: TRBJ1-2; V: TRBV5-4; size: few; D: .; DNA: TGTGCCAGCAGCACGCCAGGGGACGATGGCTACACCTTC; CDR3: CASSTPGDDGYTF
J: TRBJ2-3; V: TRBV20-1; size: few; D: .; DNA: TGCAGTGCTGCCCTTTGGGGAACTACAGATACGCAGTATTTT; CDR3: CSAALWGTTDTQYF
J: TRBJ1-1; V: TRBV15; size: .; D: TRBD1; DNA: TGTGCCACCAGCAGCCGGGACAGGGAAATGAACACTGAAGCTTTCTTT; CDR3: CATSSRDREMNTEAFF
J: TRBJ2-7; V: TRBV3-1; size: few; D: .; DNA: TGTGCCAGCAGCCAGCCTCAGGGGGGAATCTACGAGCAGTACTTC; CDR3: CASSQPQGGIYEQYF
J: TRBJ1-2; V: TRBV20-1; size: few; D: TRBD1; DNA: TGCAGTGCTGACTTAGACAGGGCCAACACCTTC; CDR3: CSADLDRANTF
J: TRBJ1-1; V: TRBV9; size: few; D: .; DNA: TGTGCCAGCAGCGTAGAGGGACGGACGAACACTGAAGCTTTCTTT; CDR3: CASSVEGRTNTEAFF